One sample yielded the 26 T cell receptor beta chains listed below, sequenced in a study of T cells in women clearing cervical HPV infection. Sequenced by immunoSEQ multiplex PCR; TCRdb stores in-frame clones only, minus some. The sample table includes tens of thousands of clones. The sequenced sample was blood buffy coat. These receptors came from a woman aged 18-69 years with a cervical HPV16 infection that either progressed to CIN3+ or cleared (not recorded which).

About this clone: The sequenced fragment ends 3 residues before the CDR3 boundary, so the rest is inferred from the germline J gene. The chain joins TRBV5-6 to TRBJ2-1; D perhaps matches TRBD2 (5 bases). The germline gives CDR1 SGHDT, CDR2 YYEEEE. This CDR3 is 13 amino acids long. V lost 4 bases, J lost 9 bases, and 14 bases lay in between. This CDR3 reads CASSPEGRGEQFF. The CDR3 DNA, read in part, is TGTGCCAGCAGCCCTGAGGGCCGAGGTGAG.

CDR3 residues: CARSLRGLPLYQETQYF. Partial CDR3 DNA: TGTGCCAGAAGCTTAAGGGGATTACCCCTTTACCAAGAGACC. V and J are TRBV5-3 and TRBJ2-5; tentatively, D is TRBD1 (5 bases). The sequenced fragment ends 3 residues before the CDR3 boundary, so the rest is inferred from the germline J gene. TRBV5-3 is an ORF, and what it does is uncertain. Trimming removed 2 bases from V and 0 bases from J, with 17 bases in between. The CDR3 has 17 residues.

In the case of this clone: The read stops 3 residues short of the end of the CDR3; the missing end is completed from the germline J gene. The chain recombines TRBV5-1 with TRBJ1-2, with 8 bases lining up with TRBD1. The CDR3 spans 13 residues. Germline trimming cut 2 bases from V and 3 bases from J; bases unmatched to any gene: 0. Germline assignment: CDR1 SGHRS and CDR2 YFSETQ. CDR3 DNA (partial): TGCGCCAGCAGCTTACAGGGGGACTATGGC. Encoded protein: CASSLQGDYG. The whole CDR3 is CASSLQGDYGYTF.

Comments on this clone: The CDR3 end lies 3 residues beyond the end of the read and is filled in from the germline J gene. V gene TRBV11-2 combines with J gene TRBJ2-5; D is uncertain. This CDR3 has 13 residues. Per the germline V gene, CDR1 is SGHAT and CDR2 is FQNNGV. V gave up 4 bases and J gave up 4 bases, with 10 bases separating them. The part of the CDR3 DNA that was read is TGTGCCAGCAGCTCCGAGAGGTCAGAGACC. It codes for CASSSERSET. The CDR3 reads in full as CASSSERSETQYF.

Details on this clone: Coverage ceases 3 residues before the CDR3 finishes, and the germline J gene fills in the end. The rearrangement links TRBV19 to TRBJ1-2; 9 bases map to TRBD1. V shed 5 bases and J 4 bases; nucleotides not matched to a gene: 8. This CDR3 has 15 amino acids. The germline CDR1 and CDR2 sequences are LNHDA and SQIVND (reference sequence). The CDR3 bases that were read are TGTGCCAGTAGTCTCGGACAGGGGTCCCCCTATGGC. The encoded protein is CASSLGQGSPYG. The entire CDR3 sequence reads CASSLGQGSPYGYTF.

Remarks on this clone: The CDR3 end lies 3 residues beyond the end of the read and is filled in from the germline J gene. The chain recombines TRBV4-2 with TRBJ2-1; 9 bases line up with TRBD2. The CDR3 is 17 amino acids. Germline CDR1 LGHNA, CDR2 YNFKEQ. V gave up 4 bases and J gave up 5 bases; unmatched junction bases: 12. CDR3 region: CASSRVGPAGGHNEQFF. The part of the CDR3 DNA that was read is TGTGCCAGCAGCCGGGTCGGGCCAGCGGGAGGCCACAATGAG.

A remark on this clone: The read ends 3 residues early relative to the CDR3; the germline J gene fills the gap. The chain has TRBV18 and TRBJ1-1; the D gene is possibly TRBD1 (5 bases). The CDR3 is 16 residues long. The V end was cut by 0 bases, the J end by 0 bases, with 11 bases between. CDR1 is KGHSH and CDR2 is LQKENI in the germline V gene. Partial CDR3 DNA: TGTGCCAGCTCACCACCAAAGACAGCCTTGAACACTGAA. This gives the protein CASSPPKTALNTE. The entire CDR3 protein reads CASSPPKTALNTEAFF.

Turning to this clone: The CDR3 end lies 3 residues beyond the end of the read and is filled in from the germline J gene. This chain connects TRBV10-3 to TRBJ1-1, with D tentatively TRBD1 (5 bases). Trimming left V 3 bases short and J 5 bases short, with 7 bases between. Per the germline V gene, CDR1 is ENHRY and CDR2 is SYGVKD. The CDR3 is made up of 12 amino acids. The CDR3 DNA, read in part, is TGTGCCATCAGTGAACGGGGGACTGAA. Translating it yields CAISERGTE. The CDR3 as a whole reads CAISERGTEAFF.

The CDR3 protein is CASSYRGVVTGELFF. The CDR3 bases that were read are TGTGCCAGCAGCTATCGCGGGGTCGTCACCGGGGAG. The rearrangement joins TRBV7-2 to TRBJ2-2, with D maybe TRBD2 (6 bases). The sequenced fragment ends 3 residues before the CDR3 boundary, so the rest is inferred from the germline J gene. The CDR3 loop spans 15 amino acids. Trimming cost V 4 bases and J 4 bases, with 13 bases left between them. Germline CDR1 reads SGHTA; CDR2 reads FQGNSA.

On this clone itself: The read gets to within 3 residues of the CDR3 end, and the germline J gene fills in the rest. The rearrangement uses TRBV7-2 and TRBJ2-7, with D unresolved. The V gene's germline CDR1 is SGHTA and CDR2 FQGNSA. This CDR3 has 11 amino acids. V was trimmed by 3 bases and J by 4 bases, leaving 4 bases between them. Partial CDR3 DNA: TGTGCCAGCAGCTTTAGATACGAG. It encodes CASSFRYE. The whole CDR3 protein reads CASSFRYEQYF.

As concerns this clone: The CDR3 end is not reached by the read, which stops 3 residues before it; the germline J gene fills it in. The V call is TRBV5-1, the J call TRBJ2-1; 9 nucleotides line up with TRBD2. The CDR3 is made up of 20 amino acids. Germline-derived CDR1 and CDR2 are SGHRS and YFSETQ. After removal of 2 bases from V and 2 bases from J, the junction contained 17 bases not matched to a gene. The CDR3 region is CASSFFGPSGTLQPYNEQFF. Partial CDR3 DNA: TGCGCCAGCAGCTTTTTTGGTCCTAGCGGGACCCTCCAGCCCTACAATGAG. Combining the CDR3 with reference TRBV5-1 and TRBJ2-1 gives the whole variable domain KAGVTQTPRYLIKTRGQQVTLSCSPISGHRSVSWYQQTPGQGLQFLFEYFSETQRNKGNFPGRFSGRQFSNSRSEMNVSTLELGDSALYLCASSFFGPSGTLQPYNEQFFGPGTRLTVL.

Notes on this clone: The read ends 3 residues early relative to the CDR3; the germline J gene fills the gap. The chain recombines TRBV14 with TRBJ1-1; 7 nucleotides match TRBD1. Trimming removed 4 bases from V and 1 base from J; junction bases left unmatched: 6. This CDR3 is built from 15 residues. Germline V gene lookup returns CDR1 SGHDN and CDR2 FVKESK. CDR3: CASSPWTGPNTEAFF. CDR3 bases read: TGTGCCAGCAGCCCGTGGACAGGACCGAACACTGAA.

As for this clone: The read terminates 3 residues before the CDR3 end, so the remaining end is supplied by the germline J gene. The rearrangement joins TRBV5-4 to TRBJ2-3; D not resolved. The CDR3 runs 15 residues. Trimming pared 6 bases from V and 4 bases from J, leaving 18 bases between. Germline V lookup: CDR1 SGHNT, CDR2 YYREEE (reference sequence). The CDR3 DNA, read in part, is TGTGCCAGCATGCCCCACGGTGGTCGGGCAGATACG. It translates to CASMPHGGRADT. The full CDR3 protein reads CASMPHGGRADTQYF.

The sequenced part of the CDR3 DNA is TGTGCCAGCAGCTTAGTTGGCTACGACTTC. Its translation is CASSLVGYDF. The full CDR3 protein is CASSLVGYDFYTF. This rearrangement joins TRBV7-9 to TRBJ1-2; D is unresolved. The read ends 3 residues early relative to the CDR3; the germline J gene fills the gap. The germline gives CDR1 SEHNR, CDR2 FQNEAQ (reference sequence). CDR3 size: 13 residues.

Notes on this clone: Coverage ceases 3 residues before the CDR3 finishes, and the germline J gene fills in the end. The chain carries TRBV18 and TRBJ2-7; no clear D gene. V was shortened by 8 bases and J by 3 bases, with 8 bases between the two germline ends. Germline-derived CDR1 and CDR2 are KGHSH and LQKENI. This CDR3 has 11 residues. CDR3 protein: CASAQIYEQYF. CDR3 bases read: TGTGCCAGCGCCCAGATCTACGAG.

As regards this clone: The read comes to an end 3 residues before the CDR3 does, leaving the germline J gene to fill in the end. The gene calls are TRBV12-5 and TRBJ1-4; 10 nucleotides match TRBD1. The CDR3 runs 22 residues. Germline V gene lookup returns CDR1 LGHNT and CDR2 FRNRAP. Trimming took 1 base from V and 7 from J; bases not matched to a gene: 24. CDR3 DNA, as far as it was read: TGTGCTAGTGGTTTGGCGCGGGGAGCCGGGACAGGGGCCCCAGGGGTCTCTGAAAAA. Translated, it gives CASGLARGAGTGAPGVSEK. The full CDR3 protein reads CASGLARGAGTGAPGVSEKLFF. Supplemented by reference TRBV12-5 and TRBJ1-4, the full variable domain reads DARVTQTPRHKVTEMGQEVTMRCQPILGHNTVFWYRQTMMQGLELLAYFRNRAPLDDSGMPKDRFSAEMPDATLATLKIQPSEPRDSAVYFCASGLARGAGTGAPGVSEKLFFGSGTQLSVL.

As regards this clone: Read sequence stops 3 residues before the CDR3 end, and the germline J gene provides the missing end. The chain uses TRBV5-6 and TRBJ2-3; D remains unclear. V was clipped by 1 base and J by 3 bases, with 9 bases between them. The germline V gene encodes CDR1 SGHDT and CDR2 YYEEEE. CDR3 length: 14 residues. The part of the CDR3 DNA that was read is TGTGCCAGCAGCTTGTTACAGTGGACAGATACG. The encoded protein is CASSLLQWTDT. The whole CDR3 is CASSLLQWTDTQYF.

Note on this clone: This sample also contains other DNA sequences that code for the same CDR3. CDR3 sequence: CASRGTGGSYEQYF. CDR3 bases read: TGTGCCAGCAGGGGAACAGGGGGTTCCTACGAG. The chain employs TRBV6-2 or TRBV6-3 and TRBJ2-7, with 8 nucleotides matching TRBD1. The read falls 3 residues short of the CDR3 end, and the missing part is taken from the germline J gene. The V gene end was trimmed by 6 bases and the J gene end by 1 base; junction bases not matched to a gene: 5. In germline, CDR1 is MNHEY, CDR2 SVGEGT. The CDR3 length is 14 residues.

About this clone itself: Read coverage stops 3 residues before the CDR3 terminus; the germline J gene supplies the remainder. The chain carries TRBV11-2 and TRBJ2-1; D may be TRBD1 (5 bases). Germline-derived CDR1 and CDR2 are SGHAT and FQNNGV. The germline V and J ends were trimmed by 3 bases and 6 bases, with 9 bases remaining between them. The CDR3 runs 13 residues. CDR3 bases read: TGTGCCAGCAGCTTTGACAGAATCAATGAG. Its translation is CASSFDRINE. The complete CDR3 sequence is CASSFDRINEQFF.

In the case of this clone: The DNA ends 3 residues before the CDR3 does, and the rest of the CDR3 is filled in from the germline J gene. The gene calls are TRBV7-2 and TRBJ2-5; tentatively, D is TRBD1 (6 bases). V shed 5 bases and J shed 5 bases, with 12 bases lying between them. The CDR3 totals 13 residues. CDR1 is SGHTA, CDR2 FQGNSA, per germline. Incomplete CDR3 DNA: TGTGCCAGCAGCCCAGGGGCTCGCGAGACC. It translates to CASSPGARET. In full, the CDR3 reads CASSPGARETQYF.

Concerning this clone itself: From the germline J gene comes the end of the CDR3, since the read stops 3 residues before it. V and J are TRBV7-9 and TRBJ1-6; no firm D call. Germline lookup yields CDR1 SEHNR and CDR2 FQNEAQ (reference sequence). This CDR3 spans 12 amino acids. Trimming took off 2 bases at V and 12 bases at J, with 8 bases between the two ends. CDR3 protein: CASSLPIGPLHF. Partial CDR3 DNA: TGTGCCAGCAGCTTACCCATCGGACCC.

For this clone: The DNA ends 3 residues before the CDR3 does, and the rest of the CDR3 is filled in from the germline J gene. The chain has TRBV28 and TRBJ2-6; no clear D. Germline V gives CDR1 MDHEN, CDR2 SYDVKM. The CDR3 has 15 amino acids. With 3 bases removed from V and 0 bases from J, the gap between germline ends came to 6 bases. The part of the CDR3 DNA that was read is TGTGCCAGCAGTTTCCGTAGCTCTGGGGCCAACGTC. Translating gives CASSFRSSGANV. The complete CDR3 reads CASSFRSSGANVLTF.

A remark on this clone: Read data end 3 residues before the CDR3 end; the end is taken from the germline J gene. The rearrangement joins TRBV20-1 to TRBJ1-6; possibly TRBD1 for D (6 bases). Trimming shortened V by 3 bases and J by 7 bases, and 13 bases separated the two germline ends. Germline loops: CDR1 DFQATT, CDR2 SNEGSKA (reference sequence). The CDR3 has 14 amino acids. The part of the CDR3 DNA that was read is TGCAGTGCTAGCCGGGTGGGGGCGAATTCACCC. Protein sequence: CSASRVGANSP. From start to end, the CDR3 is CSASRVGANSPLHF.

The CDR3: CASSVSSGSYNEQFF. The DNA read from the CDR3 is TGTGCCAGCAGCGTGTCTAGCGGCTCCTACAATGAG. The chain joins TRBV7-3 to TRBJ2-1; 7 bases are shared with TRBD2. The read comes to an end 3 residues before the CDR3 does, leaving the germline J gene to fill in the end. V lost 5 bases to trimming and J lost 0 bases; unmatched junction nucleotides: 4. This CDR3 comprises 15 residues. Germline lookup yields CDR1 SGHTA and CDR2 FQGTGA.

A remark on this clone: Read sequence stops 3 residues before the CDR3 end, and the germline J gene provides the missing end. The genes are TRBV23-1 and TRBJ1-5; 9 bases line up with TRBD1. TRBV23-1 carries the ORF label, with uncertain function. CDR3 length: 22 amino acids. V gave up 2 bases and J gave up 0 bases; unmatched junction bases: 20. The CDR3 is CASSQIRDRALPLLYSNQPQHF. The CDR3 bases that were read are TGCGCCAGCAGTCAAATCCGGGACAGGGCGCTCCCCTTACTCTATAGCAATCAGCCC.

Comment on this clone: The sequence runs out 3 residues before the end of the CDR3; the remainder is reconstructed from the germline J gene. The chain employs TRBV20-1 and TRBJ1-4, with a possible D match to TRBD1 (6 bases). CDR1 is DFQATT, CDR2 SNEGSKA, per germline (reference sequence). The CDR3 runs to 17 residues. Trimming shortened V by 3 bases and J by 2 bases, and 19 bases separated the two germline ends. Incomplete CDR3 DNA: TGCAGTGCTAGCTGGGGAGGGGGAGGCTCGACTAATGAAAAA. Translation gives CSASWGGGGSTNEK. The full CDR3 protein is CSASWGGGGSTNEKLFF.